Reported below is one T cell receptor beta chain. These data belong to a study of blood T cell repertoires in COVID-19. Germline V CDR1 and CDR2: SNHLY, FYNNEI. The CDR3 is 14 amino acids. V was pared by 4 bases and J by 0 bases, with 9 bases between. This table comes from immunoSEQ multiplex PCR, and its TCRdb copy is limited to in-frame clones, with some not included. The sample lists under 350,000 clones; 90% were seen once. This receptor was obtained from a man between 60 and 75 years old who had recovered from COVID-19. The rearrangement uses TRBV2 and TRBJ1-1, with D possibly matching TRBD1 (6 bases). The sequencing input was PBMCs or T cells enriched from blood (not recorded which). CDR3 amino acids: CASSGHRVNTEAFF. CDR3 in DNA: TGTGCCAGCAGTGGCCACAGGGTGAACACTGAAGCTTTCTTT.